These T cell receptor beta chains were read from a single sample in a study of blood T cell repertoires in COVID-19. Some clones are missing from TCRdb's copy, which holds only in-frame ones; the method was immunoSEQ multiplex PCR. The repertoire holds about 71,000 clones, about nine tenths seen once, with roughly 5% in the top ten. Material for sequencing was peripheral blood. The receptor set was obtained from a woman younger than 30 with acute or convalescent COVID-19. The CDR3 runs from the conserved cysteine through the conserved F or W.

j_call	v_call	cdr3_aa
TRBJ2-5	TRBV5-1	CASSFRGGVGTQETQYF
TRBJ2-5	TRBV5-1	CASSLAGLYTKETQYF
TRBJ2-5	TRBV5-1	CASSSGTSGAQTQYF
TRBJ2-3	TRBV21-1	CASTLQGGDTDTQYF
TRBJ1-1	TRBV19	CASSLRGVNTEAFF
TRBJ2-7	TRBV6-5	CASSRQEGRSYEQYF
TRBJ2-5	TRBV19	CASSPGTSPLRETQYF
TRBJ2-1	TRBV18	CASSPYYGTGDNEQFF
TRBJ1-1	TRBV7-9	CASSLGQGRTEAFF
TRBJ2-7	TRBV4-1	CASSQGVGRASYEQYF
TRBJ2-2	TRBV27	CASSLLAGNTGELFF
TRBJ2-2	TRBV7-8	CASSSDRVGSGELFF
TRBJ2-3	TRBV30	CAWSADGTDTQYF
TRBJ2-6	TRBV7-9	CASSLGGNSGANVLTF
TRBJ1-2	TRBV7-2	CASSLVVGTGVMTHGYTF
TRBJ2-5	TRBV4-1	CASSHEAGGRQETQYF
TRBJ1-2	TRBV5-6	CASSLQRGNYGYTF
TRBJ2-1	TRBV9	CASSDRESSYNEQFF
TRBJ2-1	TRBV7-2	CASSLVGGRALYNEQFF
TRBJ1-1	TRBV6-1	CASSEARGVVYTEAFF
TRBJ2-3	TRBV7-8	CASSYTGMHTQYF
TRBJ1-5	TRBV28	CASSSLGGRQPQHF
TRBJ2-2	TRBV2	CASRAAGGYTGELFF
TRBJ2-1	TRBV9	CASSARTSGRMNEQFF
TRBJ2-3	TRBV3-1/TRBV3-2	CASSQGQRLSTDTQYF
TRBJ1-1	TRBV6-2/TRBV6-3	CASSIRTPATEAFF
TRBJ2-7	TRBV20-1	CSASDRTYEQYF
TRBJ2-7	TRBV2	CASSEQGGGYEQYF
TRBJ2-2	TRBV30	CAWSVGIYRGNKAGELFF
TRBJ2-1	TRBV7-2	CASSLAWLAEYNEQFF
TRBJ2-1	TRBV19	CASSIGRNNEQFF
TRBJ2-2	TRBV7-9	CASSRTGELFF
TRBJ1-1	TRBV2	CASRFQGNTEAFF
TRBJ2-1	TRBV24-1	CATSGPLGRGGVSYNEQFF
TRBJ1-5	TRBV20-1	CSASEVDRENQPQHF
TRBJ2-1	TRBV11-2	CASSLGGGTYNEQFF
TRBJ1-1	TRBV19	CASSNRGTEAFF
TRBJ2-3	TRBV20-1	CSAAGTDTQYF
TRBJ2-3	TRBV3-1/TRBV3-2	CASSQETLAGTTDTQYF
TRBJ1-2	TRBV3-1/TRBV3-2	CASRDDTGTSEGYTF
TRBJ1-5	TRBV15	CATSRDRGQGQPQHF
TRBJ1-1	TRBV18	CASSPIGQEAFF
TRBJ2-7	TRBV6-2/TRBV6-3	CASSYTTGTSGSWYF
TRBJ1-6	TRBV2	CASLRGRSNSPLHF
TRBJ1-1	TRBV28	CASSPETGGFLVNTEAFF
TRBJ1-1	TRBV11-2	CASRRQGGNTEAFF
TRBJ1-1	TRBV5-1	CASSWAGVDTEAFF
TRBJ2-6	TRBV7-9	CASSPDRLGANVLTF
TRBJ2-2	TRBV4-1	CASSRTSGVGELFF
TRBJ2-3	TRBV7-9	CASSLGTSEGDTQYF
TRBJ2-1	TRBV18	CASSLSRNEQFF
TRBJ2-3	TRBV9	CASSAQGLAGGRDTQYF
TRBJ2-1	TRBV30	CAWSVQSRAGDNEQFF
TRBJ2-1	TRBV6-6	CASSFGDSHNEQFF
TRBJ2-2	TRBV7-2	CASRGTSGITGELFF